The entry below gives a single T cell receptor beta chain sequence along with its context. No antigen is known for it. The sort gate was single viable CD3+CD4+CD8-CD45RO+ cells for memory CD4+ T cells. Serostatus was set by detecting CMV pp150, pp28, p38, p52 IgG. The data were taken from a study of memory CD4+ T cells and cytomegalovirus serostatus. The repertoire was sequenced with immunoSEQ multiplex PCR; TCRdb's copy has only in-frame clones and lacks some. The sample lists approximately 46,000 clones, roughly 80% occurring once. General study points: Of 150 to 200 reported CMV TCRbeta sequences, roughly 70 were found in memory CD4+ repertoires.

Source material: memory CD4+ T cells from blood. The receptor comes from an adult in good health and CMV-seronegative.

The CDR3 DNA reads TGTGCCAGCAGCTCGGGGACAGGGGGGAGCACAGATACGCAGTATTTT. Protein sequence: CASSSGTGGSTDTQYF. The rearrangement uses TRBV7-2 and TRBJ2-3; 11 positions agree with TRBD1. CDR3 size: 16 residues. Germline V gene sequence: CDR1 SGHTA, CDR2 FQGNSA. V shed 4 bases, J shed 0 bases, and the junction held 3 bases outside the gene matches.